These T cell receptor beta chains were read from a single sample in a study of T-cell memory formation after mild COVID-19. TCRdb re-derived calls from the 5' RACE reads in MiXCR, one entry per CDR3 protein. The sample carries some 130,000 distinct CDR3 sequences, roughly 6% recorded once. The sequencing input was PBMCs or a T cell subset sorted from them (not recorded which). The receptor source for this set is an adult woman who had mild COVID-19 (a few samples of this study predate the infection). Cell type and time point are not known. Both conserved end residues are part of each CDR3. D genes are given only for firm matches. Only some rows state a clone size, as once, few, many or a class for expanded clones.

d_call	v_call	j_call	clone_size	cdr3_aa	cdr3_nt
TRBD2	TRBV20-1	TRBJ2-1	many	CSASRGLAGFEQFF	TGCAGTGCCTCTAGGGGACTAGCGGGATTCGAGCAGTTCTTC
TRBD2	TRBV4-2	TRBJ2-3	many	CASSQEGLAGHTQYF	TGTGCCAGCAGCCAAGAAGGACTAGCGGGACATACGCAGTATTTT
TRBD1	TRBV5-1	TRBJ2-1	few	CASRARTGNNEQFF	TGCGCCAGCAGGGCAAGGACAGGGAACAATGAGCAGTTCTTC
TRBD1	TRBV9	TRBJ1-4	few	CASSVETGLTNEKLFF	TGTGCCAGCAGCGTAGAGACAGGGCTTACTAATGAAAAACTGTTTTTT
TRBD1	TRBV6-5	TRBJ2-3	-	CASSYRGPSTDTQYF	TGTGCCAGCAGTTACAGGGGGCCGAGCACAGATACGCAGTATTTT
-	TRBV12-3/TRBV12-4	TRBJ2-7	few	CASRRGHPREQYF	TGTGCCAGCAGAAGGGGACACCCCCGGGAGCAGTACTTC
-	TRBV5-1	TRBJ1-1	few	CASSSRGGGFMNTEAFF	TGCGCCAGCTCATCAAGGGGAGGGGGATTTATGAACACTGAAGCTTTCTTT
-	TRBV19	TRBJ1-5	few	CASSMGQEQPQHF	TGTGCCAGTAGTATGGGTCAGGAACAGCCCCAGCATTTT
-	TRBV10-3	TRBJ2-3	many	CAISEGGPVDTQYF	TGTGCCATCAGTGAAGGAGGGCCGGTAGATACGCAGTATTTT
TRBD1	TRBV5-1	TRBJ2-5	-	CASSQTGVETQYF	TGCGCCAGCAGCCAAACAGGGGTAGAGACCCAGTACTTC
TRBD2	TRBV20-1	TRBJ2-3	few	CSAISRATSGGADTQYF	TGCAGTGCTATAAGCCGTGCGACTAGCGGGGGGGCAGATACGCAGTATTTT
-	TRBV6-5	TRBJ2-6	few	CASRPPSPGANVLTF	TGTGCCAGCAGACCCCCGTCCCCGGGGGCCAACGTCCTGACTTTC
-	TRBV5-1	TRBJ2-1	-	CASSSNEQFF	TGCGCCAGCAGCAGCAATGAGCAGTTCTTC
-	TRBV12-3/TRBV12-4	TRBJ2-3	-	CASSLGSGPDTQYF	TGTGCCAGCAGTTTGGGCAGCGGGCCAGATACGCAGTATTTT
-	TRBV12-3/TRBV12-4	TRBJ2-5	many	CASTARLSQETQYF	TGTGCCAGTACCGCACGGTTATCCCAAGAGACCCAGTACTTC
-	TRBV7-9	TRBJ1-4	many	CASQEDEKLFF	TGTGCCAGCCAGGAAGATGAAAAACTGTTTTTT
-	TRBV2	TRBJ2-3	-	CASSSQGIATDTQYF	TGTGCCAGCAGTTCGCAGGGCATCGCGACAGATACGCAGTATTTT
-	TRBV12-3/TRBV12-4	TRBJ2-2	-	CASSLAGGPGELFF	TGTGCCAGCAGTTTAGCGGGGGGCCCCGGGGAGCTGTTTTTT
-	TRBV9	TRBJ2-2	-	CASSVGGGTSFPGELFF	TGTGCCAGCAGCGTAGGTGGTGGAACTAGCTTCCCCGGGGAGCTGTTTTTT
TRBD1	TRBV7-2	TRBJ1-2	few	CASSLRQGVYTF	TGTGCCAGCAGCTTACGGCAGGGGGTCTACACCTTC
TRBD2	TRBV20-1	TRBJ2-5	many	CSAPDLAGGGGSQETQYF	TGCAGTGCTCCCGACCTAGCGGGAGGAGGGGGATCCCAAGAGACCCAGTACTTC
TRBD2	TRBV5-6	TRBJ2-1	-	CASSSSGGAKFF	TGTGCCAGCAGCTCTAGCGGGGGGGCTAAGTTCTTC
-	TRBV4-1	TRBJ1-2	few	CASSPGVTANYGYTF	TGCGCCAGCAGCCCCGGGGTAACAGCAAACTATGGCTACACCTTC
TRBD2	TRBV3-1	TRBJ2-1	many	CASSPGTSGNNEQFF	TGTGCCAGCAGCCCTGGGACTAGCGGGAACAATGAGCAGTTCTTC
-	TRBV30	TRBJ2-3	few	CAWSVVYTQYF	TGTGCCTGGAGTGTGGTCTATACGCAGTATTTT
-	TRBV7-2	TRBJ2-5	-	CASSLVGGRVLETQYF	TGTGCCAGCAGCTTAGTCGGCGGCAGGGTTTTAGAGACCCAGTACTTC
-	TRBV5-6	TRBJ2-7	-	CASSLSRQRGYEQYF	TGTGCCAGCAGCTTGTCAAGGCAGAGAGGTTACGAGCAGTACTTC
-	TRBV20-1	TRBJ1-5	few	CSARQDSNQPQHF	TGCAGTGCTAGACAGGATAGCAATCAGCCCCAGCATTTT
-	TRBV5-1	TRBJ2-7	few	CASSLVSPGTSYEQYF	TGCGCCAGCAGCTTGGTGTCCCCGGGAACATCCTACGAGCAGTACTTC
TRBD1	TRBV5-6	TRBJ2-6	few	CASSAGGGAGANVLTF	TGTGCCAGCAGCGCAGGGGGCGGTGCTGGGGCCAACGTCCTGACTTTC
TRBD2	TRBV7-9	TRBJ2-2	many	CASSLLAGTGELFF	TGTGCCAGCAGCTTACTAGCGGGCACCGGGGAGCTGTTTTTT
TRBD1	TRBV24-1	TRBJ2-1	many	CATSDQGTGAHEQFF	TGTGCCACCAGTGACCAAGGGACAGGGGCACACGAGCAGTTCTTC
-	TRBV12-3/TRBV12-4	TRBJ1-3	-	CASRRDGVRYTIYF	TGTGCCAGCAGGCGAGACGGAGTGAGGTACACCATATATTTT
-	TRBV6-5	TRBJ2-6	many	CASSYSRFSGANVLTF	TGTGCCAGCAGTTACTCGCGCTTCTCTGGGGCCAACGTCCTGACTTTC
-	TRBV12-3/TRBV12-4	TRBJ1-2	few	CASRPASRVYYGYTF	TGTGCCAGCAGACCAGCGAGCAGGGTATACTATGGCTACACCTTC
TRBD1	TRBV7-8	TRBJ1-3	many	CASSLGTVSGNTIYF	TGTGCCAGCAGCCTCGGGACAGTCTCTGGAAACACCATATATTTT
-	TRBV12-3/TRBV12-4	TRBJ2-5	few	CASSFIEGETQYF	TGTGCCAGCAGTTTCATCGAGGGGGAGACCCAGTACTTC
-	TRBV12-3/TRBV12-4	TRBJ2-2	-	CASSLGGLNTGELFF	TGTGCCAGCAGTTTAGGGGGGCTGAACACCGGGGAGCTGTTTTTT
TRBD1	TRBV24-1	TRBJ2-1	few	CATSDRTGGSNEQFF	TGTGCCACCAGTGATCGGACAGGGGGGAGTAATGAGCAGTTCTTC
-	TRBV13	TRBJ2-1	few	CASSFYRGSTDNEQFF	TGTGCCAGCAGCTTTTATCGAGGGAGTACTGACAATGAGCAGTTCTTC
TRBD2	TRBV7-2	TRBJ2-5	many	CASSLAGAGGPWQETQYF	TGTGCCAGCAGCTTAGCAGGAGCGGGAGGGCCGTGGCAAGAGACCCAGTACTTC